Listed below are T cell receptor beta chains from one sample, sequenced in a study of blood T cell repertoires in COVID-19. TCRdb's table, derived via immunoSEQ multiplex PCR, lists solely in-frame clones and lacks some. The sample has roughly 140,000 clones, approximately 83% seen once. Specimen: peripheral blood. The receptors shown here come from a human donor in a cohort sampled during active COVID-19. Each CDR3 is given with its conserved first and last residue. The order of the fields is V gene, J gene, CDR3 protein.

>TRBV18|TRBJ1-5
CASSPTGTQPQHF
>TRBV11-2|TRBJ2-5
CASGMGGSETQYF
>TRBV18|TRBJ2-7
CASSPTGGGNEQYF
>TRBV18|TRBJ2-2
CASSPRTGANTGELFF
>TRBV3-1/TRBV3-2|TRBJ1-4
CASSQEGTNEKLFF
>TRBV4-1|TRBJ2-7
CASSQGILAGAFYEQYF
>TRBV7-9|TRBJ1-4
CASSPRRLDRVTNEKLFF
>TRBV4-2|TRBJ1-4
CASSQLGTGALGLFF
>TRBV20-1|TRBJ1-1
CSARGGSEAFF
>TRBV5-5|TRBJ1-1
CASSLAVGGTEAFF
>TRBV18|TRBJ2-7
CASSPTQGVYEQYF
>TRBV7-8|TRBJ2-3
CASSLAGAGTDTQYF
>TRBV7-2|TRBJ2-7
CASSLVAEMVQYF
>TRBV20-1|TRBJ2-2
CSASTTNTGELFF
>TRBV11-2|TRBJ1-2
CASSLERGLSYGYTF
>TRBV11-2|TRBJ2-1
CASSAGQGRGNEQFF
>TRBV7-2|TRBJ1-5
CASSLGTGTGVQPQHF
>TRBV27|TRBJ2-3
CASSPAPRLAGGTDTQYF
>TRBV7-9|TRBJ1-1
CASRLQEGNTEAFF
>TRBV2|TRBJ1-3
CASSLEGGNTIYF
>TRBV6-6|TRBJ1-2
CASSYRPDRPYYGYTF
>TRBV19|TRBJ1-2
CASSRIPGQGGGYTF
>TRBV19|TRBJ1-2
CASSILARGQGARGYTF
>TRBV25-1|TRBJ2-5
CASSESIRGETQYF
>TRBV28|TRBJ2-7
CASTPGGTTSYEQYF
>TRBV5-4|TRBJ2-2
CASSLARQAQNTGELFF
>TRBV7-9|TRBJ2-2
CASSSQGYTGELFF
>TRBV19|TRBJ2-6
CARGQGSSGANVLTF
>TRBV3-1/TRBV3-2|TRBJ1-6
CASRRSRGEAGPGFYNSPLHF
>TRBV2|TRBJ1-5
CASSELSAGNQPQHF
>TRBV6-5|TRBJ2-4
CASRPPAGAGNIQYF
>TRBV5-1|TRBJ2-1
CASSSRTGENEQFF
>TRBV5-1|TRBJ2-2
CASSLVGATNTGELFF
>TRBV19|TRBJ1-4
CASSIVGGYNEKLFF
>TRBV6-1|TRBJ2-5
CASSEANLLGGQYF
>TRBV11-3|TRBJ2-3
CASSSHRGTDTQYF
>TRBV24-1|TRBJ2-3
CATSADSDRTDTQYF
>TRBV6-1|TRBJ2-5
CASSESRTSWPPSAQYF
>TRBV28|TRBJ2-7
CASTSGDRAVHEQYF
>TRBV19|TRBJ2-7
CASSIRALAGVTSEEQYF
>TRBV7-6|TRBJ2-2
CASSLETGNTGELFF
>TRBV2|TRBJ1-5
CASSEVGGAVQPQHF
>TRBV29-1|TRBJ1-1
CSAQRQSPREAFF
>TRBV28|TRBJ2-3
CASTNNGGTDTQYF
>TRBV5-1|TRBJ1-5
CASSFGQGGGNQPQHF
>TRBV5-1|TRBJ2-7
CASNPEGGYEQYF
>TRBV7-2|TRBJ1-1
CASSLLGQGINTEAFF
>TRBV7-5|TRBJ2-5
CARTLPFEGVPETQYF
>TRBV7-2|TRBJ1-1
CASSPDRQRNTEAFF
>TRBV7-3|TRBJ2-1
CASSLRDTEQFF
>TRBV6-1|TRBJ1-2
CASSDRVYGYTF
>TRBV7-9|TRBJ1-1
CASSSNRWNTEAFF
>TRBV24-1|TRBJ1-1
CATSDGDRPEAFF
>TRBV28|TRBJ2-1
CASSFSGGNNEQFF
>TRBV6-6|TRBJ2-5
CASSPRGIETQYF
>TRBV2|TRBJ1-5
CASSEAGYAGVQPQHF
>TRBV29-1|TRBJ2-2
CSATGGVDTGELFF
>TRBV19|TRBJ2-6
CASSPTGANVLTF
>TRBV3-1/TRBV3-2|TRBJ2-1
CASSPTGRPTSGGANEQFF
>TRBV5-1|TRBJ2-5
CASSPGTGGEETQYF